One T cell receptor beta chain is described in this entry. Libraries were prepared by immunoSEQ multiplex PCR; TCRdb keeps only in-frame clonotypes and omits some of them. The sample gives about 190,000 clones, roughly 80% of which show up once; about 14% is in the top ten. This sample is drawn from a study of blood T cell repertoires in COVID-19. Germline V gene data show CDR1 as MNHEY and CDR2 as SVGAGI. V lost 4 bases to trimming and J lost 10 bases, with 13 bases between them. There are 12 residues in the CDR3. The receptor's source is a man aged 50-60 years who had recovered from COVID-19. Source material: peripheral blood. The J gene is TRBJ1-1, the V gene TRBV6-5; D gene ambiguous. The CDR3 DNA sequence: TGTGCCAGCAGTTCTCGGTTCTCCACAGCTTTCTTT. Its protein product is CASSSRFSTAFF.